These 23 T cell receptor beta chains originate from one sample sequenced in a study of T cell repertoires in cytomegalovirus infection. A single record per CDR3 protein comes from TCRdb applying MiXCR to the reads. The sample yields some 920,000 distinct CDR3 sequences, roughly 31% seen once. The antigens for these receptors are not known. Sequencing was performed on cultured CD8+ T cells from PBMCs, taken from culture after CMV antigen stimulation. The receptors here all came from a human donor in good health (CMV status not recorded). Some clones in this sample may be carry-over from other donors' samples.

The V gene is TRBV11-2, the J gene TRBJ2-1, with D perhaps assigned TRBD1 or TRBD2 (5 bases each). The CDR3 sequence is 15 residues long. Germline V gene data show CDR1 as SGHAT and CDR2 as FQNNGV. The V end was cut by 5 bases, the J end by 8 bases, with 19 bases between. CDR3 loop: CASSAGTQGSYEQFF. The DNA of the CDR3 is TGTGCCAGCAGCGCCGGGACCCAGGGAAGTTATGAGCAGTTCTTC.

This clonotype was detected many times. The chain employs TRBV19 and TRBJ1-1; tentative D call: TRBD1 (5 bases). There are 15 residues in the CDR3. Germline V gives CDR1 LNHDA, CDR2 SQIVND (reference sequence). V lost 5 bases and J 1 base, leaving 14 bases between the germline ends. The CDR3 reads CASSPGGTPNTEAFF. The CDR3 DNA reads as TGTGCCAGTAGTCCGGGCGGGACTCCGAACACTGAAGCTTTCTTT.

The chain recombines TRBV5-4 with TRBJ2-1; no clear D. The CDR3 is 16 amino acids. Trimming removed 3 bases from V and 12 bases from J, with 25 bases in between. Germline CDR1 and CDR2: SGHNT and YYREEE (reference sequence). CDR3 coding DNA: TGTGCCAGCAGCTCTACTTGGCTTGCCGTTGGTGGTGCGCAGTTCTTC. Protein product: CASSSTWLAVGGAQFF. Complete variable domain (other parts from reference TRBV5-4 and TRBJ2-1): ETGVTQSPTHLIKTRGQQVTLRCSSQSGHNTVSWYQQALGQGPQFIFQYYREEENGRGNFPPRFSGLQFPNYSSELNVNALELDDSALYLCASSSTWLAVGGAQFFGPGTRLTVL.

There are a few counts of this clonotype. The chain carries TRBV29-1 and TRBJ1-6; 7 nucleotides match TRBD1. The CDR3 totals 13 residues. Germline CDR1 SQVTM, CDR2 ANQGSEA. CDR3 amino acids: CRLGTANNSPLHF. The CDR3 DNA reads TGCAGATTAGGGACAGCAAATAATTCACCCCTCCACTTT.

CDR3 nucleotide sequence: TGTGCCAGCAGCTTCCCCGACAGGGGGGTAGAGACCCAGTACTTC. Translating it yields CASSFPDRGVETQYF. V gene TRBV5-6 combines with J gene TRBJ2-5, with 9 bases that match TRBD1. The CDR3 has 15 amino acids. Germline V CDR1 and CDR2: SGHDT, YYEEEE. Unmatched junction bases numbered 6, after V lost 2 bases and J lost 4 bases.

About this clonotype itself: Its ends do not fully match the called genes, so a read error is possible. The V and J genes are TRBV7-2 and TRBJ2-1; TRBD2 matches 13 bases. The CDR3 has 15 amino acids. The germline V gene has CDR1 SGHTA and CDR2 FQGNSA. The CDR3 reads CVSSSGLAGYNEQFF. Written as DNA, the CDR3 is TGTGTCAGCAGCTCGGGACTAGCGGGGTATAATGAGCAGTTCTTC.

This clonotype showed up many times. This sequence joins TRBV7-8 and TRBJ1-6; D gene uncertain. CDR3 length equals 16 residues. V lost 1 base and J 4 bases, leaving 11 bases between the germline ends. Germline V gives CDR1 SGHVS, CDR2 FQNEAQ. The CDR3 DNA sequence: TGTGCCAGCAGCTTAGAGGATTGGGTATATAATTCACCCCTCCACTTT. Translated: CASSLEDWVYNSPLHF.

V usage is TRBV27 and J usage is TRBJ1-1; D is unclear. The germline V gene encodes CDR1 MNHEY and CDR2 SMNVEV (reference sequence). The CDR3 runs 14 residues. The V end lost 5 bases, the J end lost 11 bases, and 21 bases lay between the germline ends. As DNA, the CDR3 is TGTGCCAGCAGTCCCCCGGGGTCGGGGAGAGGGGCTTTCTTT. It encodes CASSPPGSGRGAFF.

Of note for this clonotype: A much larger clone sits a single nucleotide away, making a read error possible. The V gene is TRBV12-3 or TRBV12-4, the J gene TRBJ1-1, with D hard to call. The CDR3 contains 12 residues. V dropped 6 bases and J dropped 5 bases, with 10 bases sitting between them. The CDR3 loop is CASRPEWTEAFF. As DNA, the CDR3 is TGTGCCAGCAGACCCGAATGGACTGAAGCTTTCTTT.

This clonotype was seen more than once but under ten times. The chain employs TRBV2 and TRBJ2-1, with a tentative D call TRBD1 (5 bases). Germline CDR1 reads SNHLY; CDR2 reads FYNNEI. The ends were cut back, 3 bases at V and 8 bases at J, with 8 bases in the middle. This CDR3 contains 12 residues. In DNA, the CDR3 is TGTGCCAGCAGTGATTTAGGGGATGAGCAGTTCTTC. The encoded protein is CASSDLGDEQFF.

The V call is TRBV10-3, the J call TRBJ2-3; maybe TRBD2 (6 bases). The CDR3 extends over 16 amino acids. Germline V gives CDR1 ENHRY, CDR2 SYGVKD. Trimming stripped 2 bases from V and 7 bases from J, with 19 bases between. Written as DNA, the CDR3 is TGTGCCATCAGTGAGCCCGATAGCGGTCCTGGGAATACGCAGTATTTT. This translates into CAISEPDSGPGNTQYF.

Of note for this clonotype: At one end, the junction sequence differs from germline, possibly due to a read error. The V gene is TRBV7-7, the J gene TRBJ2-2; 8 nucleotides align to TRBD2. From germline, CDR1 is SSHAT and CDR2 FNYEAQ (reference sequence). The CDR3 is 17 amino acids. Here the CDR3 DNA reads TGTGCTAGCAGCTTAAGAGCGGGGGCCCAAAACACCGGGGAGCTGTTTTTT. Translated, it gives CASSLRAGAQNTGELFF.

The V gene is TRBV2, the J gene TRBJ2-2; D possibly corresponds to TRBD1 (5 bases). Germline V CDR1 and CDR2: SNHLY, FYNNEI. V was shortened by 5 bases and J by 2 bases, with 12 bases between the two germline ends. The CDR3 is made up of 15 amino acids. The CDR3 loop is CASSLSDTNTGELFF. CDR3 DNA sequence: TGTGCCAGCAGTCTATCGGACACCAACACCGGGGAGCTGTTTTTT.

The CDR3 here is CASSLATETQYF. Written as DNA, the CDR3 is TGCGCCAGCAGCTTGGCCACGGAGACCCAGTACTTC. The chain combines TRBV5-1 with TRBJ2-5; D remains unclear. The CDR3 length is 12 residues. CDR1 SGHRS and CDR2 YFSETQ come from the germline V gene. V lost 0 bases and J lost 5, with 5 bases in between.

Ten or more counts support this clonotype. This chain links TRBV12-3 or TRBV12-4 with TRBJ2-5; D is ambiguous. The CDR3 length is 14 residues. V lost 1 base and J lost 3, with 9 bases in between. CDR3 sequence (DNA): TGTGCCAGCAGTTTAGGGACGCTGAAAGAGACCCAGTACTTC. This encodes CASSLGTLKETQYF.

The chain recombines TRBV6-2 or TRBV6-3 with TRBJ2-3; D not certain. Germline CDR1 reads MNHEY; CDR2 reads SVGEGT. The ends were cut back, 4 bases at V and 6 bases at J, with 14 bases in the middle. There are 14 residues in the CDR3. In nucleotides, the CDR3 is TGTGCCAGCAGTTCCACAGTGGGATGGGATACGCAGTATTTT. This codes for CASSSTVGWDTQYF.

This clonotype was seen only a few times. The chain carries TRBV7-9 and TRBJ2-1, with 8 bases matching TRBD1. Germline V lookup: CDR1 SEHNR, CDR2 FQNEAQ (reference sequence). Trimming cost V 3 bases and J 2 bases; bases outside gene matches: 18. The CDR3 loop spans 20 amino acids. CDR3 nucleotide sequence: TGTGCCAGCAGCTTTCTGCAAGACAGGGGTGGCGGAGACCCCTACAATGAGCAGTTCTTC. Translated: CASSFLQDRGGGDPYNEQFF.

The chain carries TRBV29-1 and TRBJ1-2; D perhaps matches TRBD1 (5 bases). CDR1 SQVTM and CDR2 ANQGSEA come from the germline V gene. The ends were cut back, 3 bases at V and 3 bases at J, with 14 bases in the middle. CDR3 length: 14 amino acids. CDR3 in DNA: TGCAGCGTTGACTCGCAGGGAAGTTACTATGGCTACACCTTC. Translating gives CSVDSQGSYYGYTF. Complete variable domain (other parts from reference TRBV29-1 and TRBJ1-2): SAVISQKPSRDICQRGTSLTIQCQVDSQVTMMFWYRQQPGQSLTLIATANQGSEATYESGFVIDKFPISRPNLTFSTLTVSNMSPEDSSIYLCSVDSQGSYYGYTFGSGTRLTVV.

The chain employs TRBV10-3 and TRBJ2-7; 8 nucleotides match TRBD1. From germline, CDR1 is ENHRY and CDR2 SYGVKD. The V and J ends lost 0 bases and 0 bases, in that order; junction bases with no gene match: 13. The CDR3 runs to 19 residues. The CDR3 protein is CAISESPGTRTGSSYEQYF. As DNA, the CDR3 is TGTGCCATCAGTGAGTCTCCAGGAACCAGGACAGGGAGCTCCTACGAGCAGTACTTC.

This clonotype was detected once. This sequence joins TRBV6-1 and TRBJ2-1; possible D gene TRBD2, 6 bases. The CDR3 length is 15 residues. Trimming took 6 bases from V and 4 from J, leaving 16 bases between them. Germline V gene data show CDR1 as MNHNS and CDR2 as SASEGT. The CDR3 DNA follows: TGTGCCAGCAGAGCTAGTAGCGGCGATTACAATGAGCAGTTCTTC. It yields the protein CASRASSGDYNEQFF.

The V gene is TRBV4-3, the J gene TRBJ1-2, with a weak D call TRBD1 (5 bases). V lost 4 bases and J lost 6, with 18 bases in between. Germline V CDR1 and CDR2: LGHNA, YSLEER. This CDR3 comprises 15 residues. CDR3 coding DNA: TGCGCCAGCAGCCCAAAAGGGACGACGGGTAATGGCTACACCTTC. It encodes CASSPKGTTGNGYTF.

The chain combines TRBV28 with TRBJ2-2; TRBD1 matches at 7 bases. Germline CDR1 MDHEN, CDR2 SYDVKM. The CDR3 is 16 amino acids. Trimming removed 3 bases from V and 4 bases from J; junction bases left unmatched: 8. Written as DNA, the CDR3 is TGTGCCAGCAGTTTGGATACAGGGGTAGGCACCGGGGAGCTGTTTTTT. Its protein is CASSLDTGVGTGELFF.

The V call is TRBV7-9, the J call TRBJ2-2; D is perhaps TRBD1 (6 bases). With 1 base removed from V and 1 base from J, the gap between germline ends came to 22 bases. CDR1 is SEHNR, CDR2 FQNEAQ, per germline (reference sequence). The CDR3 covers 20 residues. CDR3 sequence reads: CASSLVVFVGSRGNTGELFF. The DNA of the CDR3 is TGTGCCAGCAGCTTAGTAGTCTTCGTAGGTAGCAGGGGGAACACCGGGGAGCTGTTTTTT. The full variable domain, its missing parts supplied by reference TRBV7-9 and TRBJ2-2, is DTGVSQNPRHKITKRGQNVTFRCDPISEHNRLYWYRQTLGQGPEFLTYFQNEAQLEKSRLLSDRFSAERPKGSFSTLEIQRTEQGDSAMYLCASSLVVFVGSRGNTGELFFGEGSRLTVL.